Below are 32 T cell receptor beta chains sequenced from a single sample in a study of blood T cell repertoires in COVID-19. Produced via immunoSEQ multiplex PCR; TCRdb's table is partial and in-frame only. The sample has about 79,000 clones, 85% to 90% seen once. The sample taken for sequencing was peripheral blood. The receptor source for this set is an older man with active or convalescent COVID-19.

The chain has TRBV12-3 or TRBV12-4 and TRBJ2-3; D gene uncertain. Trimming removed 5 bases from V and 2 bases from J, with 5 bases in between. This CDR3 spans 12 amino acids. CDR3 nucleotides: TGTGCCAGCAGTCCTAACACAGATACGCAGTATTTT. As protein: CASSPNTDTQYF.

The chain carries TRBV5-1 and TRBJ2-3; tentative D call: TRBD2 (5 bases). There are 16 residues in the CDR3. V was clipped by 0 bases and J by 0 bases, with 11 bases between them. Per germline, CDR1 SGHRS and CDR2 YFSETQ. The CDR3 DNA reads as TGCGCCAGCAGCTTGGTTCCGGGGTTAAGCACAGATACGCAGTATTTT. This encodes CASSLVPGLSTDTQYF.

V usage is TRBV6-7 and J usage is TRBJ1-2; D not resolved. TRBV6-7 falls under the ORF class, with uncertain function. The CDR3 runs 14 residues. Trimming removed 2 bases from V and 3 bases from J, with 10 bases in between. In DNA, the CDR3 is TGTGCCAGCAGTTACCCGGCAGCGCACTATGGCTACACCTTC. Protein: CASSYPAAHYGYTF.

This chain uses TRBV5-1 with TRBJ1-6, with 9 bases matching TRBD1. After removal of 5 bases from V and 7 bases from J, the junction contained 4 bases not matched to a gene. Germline CDR1 and CDR2: SGHRS and YFSETQ. The CDR3 consists of 14 residues. For the CDR3, the DNA is TGCGCCAGCAGTACCGGGACAGGGAATTCACCCCTCCACTTT. Residues: CASSTGTGNSPLHF.

The chain joins TRBV19 to TRBJ1-6, with 7 bases fitting TRBD1. Trimming cost V 6 bases and J 6 bases; bases outside gene matches: 8. Germline loops: CDR1 LNHDA, CDR2 SQIVND (reference sequence). This CDR3 has 15 residues. The CDR3 loop reads CASRGTAGTNSPLHF. The CDR3 coding sequence is TGTGCCAGTAGAGGGACAGCTGGGACTAATTCACCCCTCCACTTT.

V and J are TRBV5-4 and TRBJ2-7; 10 positions agree with TRBD1. V was pared by 6 bases and J by 3 bases, with 3 bases of the junction left unmatched. The CDR3 is made up of 13 amino acids. Germline values: CDR1 SGHNT, CDR2 YYREEE (reference sequence). The CDR3 coding sequence is TGTGCCAGCAACGGACAGGGGGTCTACGAGCAGTACTTC. Encoded protein: CASNGQGVYEQYF.

This clone has only one observation. The chain combines TRBV6-2 or TRBV6-3 with TRBJ2-3, with 7 bases aligning to TRBD1. The CDR3 spans 13 residues. Germline lookup yields CDR1 MNHEY and CDR2 SVGEGT. Losses at the gene ends were 2 bases for V and 6 bases for J; bases not matched to a gene: 2. For the CDR3, the DNA is TGTGCCAGCAGTTACAGGGGGCCCGATACGCAGTATTTT. It specifies CASSYRGPDTQYF.

This chain links TRBV18 with TRBJ2-7; D unclear. The CDR3 consists of 14 residues. Trimming removed 0 bases at V and 3 bases at J, with 9 bases between. Germline values: CDR1 KGHSH, CDR2 LQKENI. CDR3 bases: TGTGCCAGCTCACCACCGTCCAGTCTCTACGAGCAGTACTTC. This sequence encodes CASSPPSSLYEQYF.

Here the CDR3 reads CASSFQGIYEQYF. DNA of the CDR3: TGTGCCAGCAGCTTCCAGGGAATCTACGAGCAGTACTTC. The genes are TRBV12-3 or TRBV12-4 and TRBJ2-7, with D maybe TRBD1 (5 bases). Trimming shortened V by 6 bases and J by 3 bases, and 12 bases separated the two germline ends. This CDR3 contains 13 residues.

V is TRBV6-2 or TRBV6-3 and J is TRBJ1-1; a weak D match, TRBD1 (5 bases). Trimming removed 4 bases at V and 8 bases at J, with 17 bases between. The length of the CDR3 is 14 residues. Germline V gene data show CDR1 as MNHEY and CDR2 as SVGEGT. In nucleotides, the CDR3 is TGTGCCAGCAGTTCCCCCGGGAGGAGGGGAGAAGCTTTCTTT. Residues: CASSSPGRRGEAFF.

The sample holds one count of this clone. The chain links TRBV28 to TRBJ2-5; D is possibly TRBD1 (6 bases). This CDR3 comprises 14 residues. V gave up 3 bases and J gave up 4 bases, with 12 bases separating them. CDR1 and CDR2 from the germline V gene are MDHEN and SYDVKM. The CDR3 DNA reads as TGTGCCAGCAGTTTGGGGGCGAGAGGAGAGACCCAGTACTTC. Its translation: CASSLGARGETQYF.

The chain has TRBV2 and TRBJ1-2, with 11 bases identical to TRBD1. Germline V gives CDR1 SNHLY, CDR2 FYNNEI. This CDR3 has 12 residues. J gave up 6 bases and V 6 bases, and 0 bases lay outside the gene matches. The CDR3 DNA sequence: TGTGCCAGCAGGGACAGGGGGCATGGCTACACCTTC. This translates into CASRDRGHGYTF.

This chain links TRBV7-3 with TRBJ1-6, with 8 bases fitting TRBD1. This CDR3 spans 15 amino acids. V was pared by 5 bases and J by 5 bases, with 5 bases of the junction left unmatched. Germline values: CDR1 SGHTA, CDR2 FQGTGA. CDR3 region: CASSLTGQDNSPLHF. The CDR3 DNA is TGTGCCAGCAGCCTCACGGGACAGGATAATTCACCCCTCCACTTT.

The V gene is TRBV6-2 or TRBV6-3, the J gene TRBJ1-4; D remains unclear. The CDR3 has 13 residues. V gave up 6 bases and J gave up 5 bases, with 10 bases separating them. Germline lookup yields CDR1 MNHEY and CDR2 SVGEGT. The CDR3, as DNA: TGTGCCAGCAGCTGGAGGGTCAATGAAAAACTGTTTTTT. Protein product: CASSWRVNEKLFF.

The V call is TRBV5-4, the J call TRBJ1-6; D may be TRBD1 (6 bases). CDR1 and CDR2 (germline): SGHNT, YYREEE (reference sequence). There are 12 residues in the CDR3. Between the trimmed V and J ends, which lost 0 bases and 19 bases, there was a span of 14 bases. The CDR3 here is CASSLGTAIEHF. In DNA, the CDR3 is TGTGCCAGCAGCTTGGGGACAGCCATAGAACACTTT.

The chain carries TRBV29-1 and TRBJ1-3; the D is unclear. Trimming took 4 bases from V and 0 from J, leaving 13 bases between them. CDR3 size: 15 residues. Germline values: CDR1 SQVTM, CDR2 ANQGSEA. For the CDR3, the DNA is TGCAGCGTTGTCACTTGGAGTCACTCTGGAAACACCATATATTTT. It yields the protein CSVVTWSHSGNTIYF.

The chain joins TRBV28 to TRBJ2-7; D possibly corresponds to TRBD1 (6 bases). Per germline, CDR1 MDHEN and CDR2 SYDVKM. V was trimmed by 7 bases and J by 9 bases, leaving 19 bases between them. The CDR3 contains 13 residues. CDR3 DNA: TGTGCCAGCACGGGACACCGAAGGGAAGGGCAGTACTTC. Its translation is CASTGHRREGQYF.

The chain carries TRBV18 and TRBJ1-1; TRBD1 agrees at 8 bases. The germline V gene encodes CDR1 KGHSH and CDR2 LQKENI. The V gene end was trimmed by 3 bases and the J gene end by 2 bases; junction bases not matched to a gene: 5. The CDR3 loop spans 15 amino acids. CDR3 residues: CASSPDRGTNTEAFF. CDR3 coding DNA: TGTGCCAGCTCACCCGACAGGGGCACAAACACTGAAGCTTTCTTT.

The genes are TRBV5-1 and TRBJ2-7, with a weak D call TRBD2 (6 bases). This CDR3 has 18 residues. V lost 1 base and J lost 0, with 20 bases in between. Per the germline V gene, CDR1 is SGHRS and CDR2 is YFSETQ. The CDR3 coding sequence is TGCGCCAGCAGCTTGCAGAGCCTTGGGGGAGGCCTCTCCTACGAGCAGTACTTC. This encodes CASSLQSLGGGLSYEQYF. The full variable domain, completed using reference TRBV5-1 and TRBJ2-7, is KAGVTQTPRYLIKTRGQQVTLSCSPISGHRSVSWYQQTPGQGLQFLFEYFSETQRNKGNFPGRFSGRQFSNSRSEMNVSTLELGDSALYLCASSLQSLGGGLSYEQYFGPGTRLTVT.

The V call is TRBV3-1 (or the pseudogene TRBV3-2), the J call TRBJ2-5, with D tentatively TRBD2 (5 bases). The V gene's germline CDR1 is LGHDT and CDR2 YNNKEL (reference sequence). CDR3 size: 17 residues. V was cut by 4 bases and J by 2 bases, with 20 bases left in between. CDR3 sequence reads: CASSPRRSRETQETQYF. In DNA form, the CDR3 reads TGTGCCAGCAGCCCCCGAAGGTCCCGGGAAACACAAGAGACCCAGTACTTC.

J is TRBJ2-3 and V is TRBV18; D unclear. The CDR3 has 17 residues. Trimming cost V 3 bases and J 0 bases, with 16 bases left between them. Germline V CDR1 and CDR2: KGHSH, LQKENI. The CDR3 coding sequence is TGTGCCAGCTCACCCACCGTCGCTCTATCTAGCACAGATACGCAGTATTTT. The encoded protein is CASSPTVALSSTDTQYF. Together with reference TRBV18 and TRBJ2-3, the CDR3 gives the full variable domain: NAGVMQNPRHLVRRRGQEARLRCSPMKGHSHVYWYRQLPEEGLKFMVYLQKENIIDESGMPKERFSAEFPKEGPSILRIQQVVRGDSAAYFCASSPTVALSSTDTQYFGPGTRLTVL.

This clone was observed a single time. The chain combines TRBV5-5 with TRBJ2-5; 8 bases agree with TRBD2. There are 20 residues in the CDR3. Trimming removed 0 bases from V and 2 bases from J; junction bases left unmatched: 18. Germline V gene sequence: CDR1 SGHKS, CDR2 YYEKEE (reference sequence). CDR3 region: CASSLGFSGTDDGAQETQYF. In DNA form, the CDR3 reads TGTGCCAGCAGCTTGGGATTTAGCGGGACCGACGATGGGGCACAAGAGACCCAGTACTTC.

V is TRBV5-1 and J is TRBJ2-5; D is possibly TRBD1 (6 bases). Trimming took 3 bases from V and 5 from J, leaving 17 bases between them. This CDR3 region has 15 residues. Germline CDR1 is SGHRS and CDR2 is YFSETQ. CDR3 sequence: CASSWSQGSGETQYF. The CDR3 nucleotides are TGCGCCAGCAGCTGGTCACAGGGAAGTGGCGAGACCCAGTACTTC.

J is TRBJ2-7 and V is TRBV3-1 (or the pseudogene TRBV3-2), with 14 bases lining up with TRBD2. CDR1 LGHDT and CDR2 YNNKEL come from the germline V gene (reference sequence). The junction had 11 bases not matched to a gene; V was cut back by 2 bases and J by 2 bases. The CDR3 consists of 19 residues. The CDR3 spells CASSQRRLAGGPTPYEQYF. For the CDR3, the DNA is TGTGCCAGCAGCCAACGACGACTAGCGGGAGGGCCAACCCCCTACGAGCAGTACTTC.

This chain connects TRBV6-1 to TRBJ1-1; a weak D match, TRBD1 (6 bases). From germline, CDR1 is MNHNS and CDR2 SASEGT. Trimming removed 2 bases at V and 4 bases at J, with 20 bases between. The CDR3 sequence is 17 residues long. Written as DNA, the CDR3 is TGTGCCAGCAGTGAACGAACAGGGCTAATTTTTAGCACTGAAGCTTTCTTT. The encoded protein is CASSERTGLIFSTEAFF.

The V gene is TRBV5-4, the J gene TRBJ2-3, with 8 bases lining up with TRBD1. V lost 5 bases to trimming and J lost 1 base; unmatched junction nucleotides: 9. The CDR3 consists of 16 residues. Per the germline V gene, CDR1 is SGHNT and CDR2 is YYREEE (reference sequence). CDR3 DNA sequence: TGTGCCAGCAGACCGGCAGGACAGGGCGGCACAGATACGCAGTATTTT. Residues: CASRPAGQGGTDTQYF. Drawing the rest from reference TRBV5-4 and TRBJ2-3, the complete variable domain is ETGVTQSPTHLIKTRGQQVTLRCSSQSGHNTVSWYQQALGQGPQFIFQYYREEENGRGNFPPRFSGLQFPNYSSELNVNALELDDSALYLCASRPAGQGGTDTQYFGPGTRLTVL.

This chain joins TRBV6-5 and TRBJ1-5; TRBD1 is a possible D gene (5 bases). In germline, CDR1 is MNHEY, CDR2 SVGAGI. Trimming removed 7 bases at V and 0 bases at J, with 13 bases between. The CDR3 runs 15 residues. CDR3 sequence reads: CASKKKGVSNQPQHF. In nucleotides, the CDR3 is TGTGCCAGCAAAAAAAAAGGGGTTAGCAATCAGCCCCAGCATTTT.

The chain employs TRBV18 and TRBJ1-5, with D maybe TRBD1 (6 bases). There are 16 residues in the CDR3. Trimming removed 6 bases at V and 5 bases at J, with 20 bases between. The germline gives CDR1 KGHSH, CDR2 LQKENI. CDR3 DNA sequence: TGTGCCAGCTCGCCCGAACCGACAGGCCCTCATCAGCCCCAGCATTTT. This sequence encodes CASSPEPTGPHQPQHF.

The chain has TRBV9 and TRBJ2-1; 10 bases agree with TRBD2. The CDR3 consists of 15 residues. CDR1 is SGDLS, CDR2 YYNGEE, per germline. With 0 bases clipped from V and 6 bases from J, the junction kept 3 bases outside the gene matches. The DNA for the CDR3 is TGTGCCAGCAGCGTAGAGGCTAGCGGGAGCAATGAGCAGTTCTTC. Its translation: CASSVEASGSNEQFF.

V gene TRBV3-1 (or the pseudogene TRBV3-2) combines with J gene TRBJ2-1; D is perhaps TRBD2 (6 bases). This CDR3 is built from 16 residues. Germline V gene sequence: CDR1 LGHDT, CDR2 YNNKEL (reference sequence). V dropped 4 bases and J dropped 1 base, with 14 bases sitting between them. As DNA, the CDR3 is TGTGCCAGCAGCCCCCCCCGGGAGAGGTCCTACAATGAGCAGTTCTTC. Translation gives CASSPPRERSYNEQFF.

The V gene is TRBV5-8, the J gene TRBJ1-1; D ambiguous. CDR1 SGHTS and CDR2 YDEGEE come from the germline V gene. This CDR3 is built from 13 residues. V was trimmed by 3 bases and J by 2 bases, leaving 8 bases between them. This CDR3 is CASSSRENTEAFF. The DNA for the CDR3 is TGTGCCAGCAGCTCCCGGGAAAACACTGAAGCTTTCTTT.

The chain couples TRBV3-1 (or the pseudogene TRBV3-2) to TRBJ2-3, with 7 bases lining up with TRBD2. Germline assignment: CDR1 LGHDT and CDR2 YNNKEL (reference sequence). The CDR3 has 18 amino acids. V lost 0 bases to trimming and J lost 4 bases; unmatched junction nucleotides: 13. The CDR3 loop is CASSQDIPSGPSPDTQYF. The DNA of the CDR3 is TGTGCCAGCAGCCAAGATATCCCTAGCGGCCCGAGCCCAGATACGCAGTATTTT.